Shown below are 19 T cell receptor beta chains from a single sample sequenced in a study of shared clonotypes between healthy human individuals. CD45RO-negative, CCR7-positively selected cells formed the naive CD8 fraction, excluding terminally differentiated effector memory CD45RA+ cells. Only in-frame clones appear in the TCRdb table, and some are missing; sequencing was by immunoSEQ multiplex PCR. The profile covers 700,000 to 950,000 clones, with roughly 96% appearing a single time and about 0.22% taken by the ten largest. Sequencing input: naive CD8+ T cells sorted from blood. All receptors derive from a man aged 25 to 40 in good health.

The genes are TRBV9 and TRBJ2-5; D could derive from TRBD1 or TRBD2 (6 bases each). Trimming took 0 bases from V and 3 from J, leaving 18 bases between them. The V gene's germline CDR1 is SGDLS and CDR2 YYNGEE. The CDR3 has 17 amino acids. The CDR3 nucleotides read TGTGCCAGCAGCGTAGACAGGGCAGGGGAGGTCGAAGAGACCCAGTACTTC. Its protein is CASSVDRAGEVEETQYF.

Concerning this clone itself: Other DNA sequences in this specimen translate into the identical CDR3. This chain joins TRBV19 and TRBJ2-7; TRBD2 agrees at 14 bases. V gave up 3 bases and J gave up 7 bases; unmatched junction bases: 5. CDR3 length: 15 residues. CDR1 LNHDA and CDR2 SQIVND come from the germline V gene (reference sequence). This chain's CDR3 is CASSMGLAGVREQYF. The CDR3 DNA sequence: TGTGCCAGTAGTATGGGACTAGCGGGAGTTCGGGAGCAGTACTTC.

The rearrangement uses TRBV10-3 and TRBJ2-7; D is unresolved. The CDR3 contains 14 residues. V dropped 3 bases and J dropped 6 bases, with 15 bases sitting between them. CDR1 and CDR2 from the germline V gene are ENHRY and SYGVKD. CDR3 bases: TGTGCCATCAGTGATGTGGGCGGTCATTTCGAGCAGTACTTC. Translating gives CAISDVGGHFEQYF.

The rearrangement links TRBV27 to TRBJ2-3, with TRBD1 as a possible D gene (6 bases). The CDR3 loop spans 16 amino acids. In germline, CDR1 is MNHEY, CDR2 SMNVEV (reference sequence). The V end lost 1 base, the J end lost 5 bases, and 16 bases lay between the germline ends. CDR3 protein: CASSLYTGPRLDTQYF. CDR3 nucleotide sequence: TGTGCCAGCAGTTTATATACAGGGCCCAGGCTAGATACGCAGTATTTT.

The chain has TRBV6-6 and TRBJ2-7; D is undetermined. V lost 4 bases, J lost 2 bases, and 9 bases lay in between. Germline lookup yields CDR1 MNHNY and CDR2 SVGAGI (reference sequence). This CDR3 region has 13 residues. The CDR3: CASSSTATYEQYF. The CDR3 DNA follows: TGTGCCAGCAGTTCAACGGCAACCTACGAGCAGTACTTC.

V is TRBV7-2 and J is TRBJ2-1; either TRBD1 or TRBD2 may fit D (5 bases each). Germline CDR1 reads SGHTA; CDR2 reads FQGNSA. V was clipped by 5 bases and J by 0 bases, with 14 bases between them. This CDR3 contains 16 residues. The CDR3 here is CASSIDWGSSYNEQFF. CDR3 nucleotides: TGTGCCAGCAGCATAGACTGGGGGAGCTCCTACAATGAGCAGTTCTTC.

The J gene is TRBJ2-1, the V gene TRBV11-2; TRBD2 matches 8 bases. The V gene's germline CDR1 is SGHAT and CDR2 FQNNGV. Trimming took 0 bases from V and 6 from J; bases not matched to a gene: 7. The CDR3 sequence is 16 residues long. The chain's CDR3 is CASSLDTGLVRNEQFF. CDR3 nucleotide sequence: TGTGCCAGCAGCTTAGACACGGGACTAGTACGCAATGAGCAGTTCTTC.

This chain joins TRBV7-9 and TRBJ1-2; D perhaps matches TRBD1 (5 bases). The CDR3 spans 13 residues. The V end was cut by 3 bases, the J end by 4 bases, with 9 bases between. Germline CDR1 and CDR2: SEHNR and FQNEAQ (reference sequence). In DNA, the CDR3 is TGTGCCAGCAGCTTTGGGGCCGGCTATGGCTACACCTTC. Translating gives CASSFGAGYGYTF.

The J gene is TRBJ2-1, the V gene TRBV5-1, with 7 bases fitting TRBD2. J gave up 4 bases and V 6 bases, and 7 bases lay outside the gene matches. The germline gives CDR1 SGHRS, CDR2 YFSETQ. This CDR3 is 14 amino acids long. The DNA of the CDR3 is TGCGCCAGCAAGTCTAGCGGCCGATACAATGAGCAGTTCTTC. Translated, it gives CASKSSGRYNEQFF. The variable domain in full, completed from reference TRBV5-1 and TRBJ2-1, reads KAGVTQTPRYLIKTRGQQVTLSCSPISGHRSVSWYQQTPGQGLQFLFEYFSETQRNKGNFPGRFSGRQFSNSRSEMNVSTLELGDSALYLCASKSSGRYNEQFFGPGTRLTVL.

V and J are TRBV27 and TRBJ2-3, with D possibly matching TRBD1 (6 bases). Germline V lookup: CDR1 MNHEY, CDR2 SMNVEV (reference sequence). The length of the CDR3 is 15 residues. Trimming took off 1 base at V and 0 bases at J, with 8 bases between the two ends. In DNA form, the CDR3 reads TGTGCCAGCAGTTTATGGGGGCGCAGCACAGATACGCAGTATTTT. It encodes CASSLWGRSTDTQYF.

For this clone: One end of the junction is discordant with germline, which a read error may explain. CDR3 residues: CASSLSRGRANTYNEQFF. CDR3 coding DNA: TGTGCTAGCAGCTTATCGCGCGGGAGGGCCAACACCTACAATGAGCAGTTCTTC. This rearrangement joins TRBV7-7 to TRBJ2-1, with TRBD2 identical over 9 bases. The CDR3 loop spans 18 amino acids. Germline V gene data show CDR1 as SSHAT and CDR2 as FNYEAQ (reference sequence).

This clone was seen once. This CDR3 is also generated by other DNA sequences in the sample. J is TRBJ2-3 and V is TRBV12-5; no definite D call. Germline CDR1 reads LGHNT; CDR2 reads FRNRAP. The CDR3 has 11 residues. Between the trimmed V and J ends, which lost 5 bases and 5 bases, there was a span of 5 bases. CDR3 loop: CASGLGDTQYF. The CDR3 DNA reads as TGTGCTAGTGGTCTAGGAGATACGCAGTATTTT.

The chain carries TRBV14 and TRBJ2-7, with a tentative D call TRBD2 (6 bases). The CDR3 length is 14 residues. The V gene lost 3 bases and the J gene lost 4 bases, with 13 bases spanning the gap. The germline V gene has CDR1 SGHDN and CDR2 FVKESK. CDR3 DNA sequence: TGTGCCAGCAGCCAGATCGCCGGGAGATACGAGCAGTACTTC. This sequence encodes CASSQIAGRYEQYF.

In the case of this clone: This same CDR3 is encoded by further DNA sequences in the sample. The chain employs TRBV6-5 and TRBJ2-1; D gene unclear. This CDR3 is built from 13 residues. Germline V gene sequence: CDR1 MNHEY, CDR2 SVGAGI. The V end was cut by 0 bases, the J end by 8 bases, with 8 bases between. For the CDR3, the DNA is TGTGCCAGCAGTTACTCCAACCTCGATGAGCAGTTCTTC. It codes for CASSYSNLDEQFF.

The rearrangement uses TRBV6-1 and TRBJ2-7; TRBD1 might be the D (6 bases). The CDR3 loop spans 17 amino acids. V shed 2 bases and J shed 3 bases, with 20 bases lying between them. Germline assignment: CDR1 MNHNS and CDR2 SASEGT. Here the CDR3 DNA reads TGTGCCAGCAGTGAACAGAATTCGGGACAACGCTTCTACGAGCAGTACTTC. It yields the protein CASSEQNSGQRFYEQYF.

The V call is TRBV7-9, the J call TRBJ2-5; D is possibly TRBD2 (6 bases). Germline-derived CDR1 and CDR2 are SEHNR and FQNEAQ (reference sequence). V shed 3 bases and J shed 2 bases, with 13 bases lying between them. The length of the CDR3 is 15 residues. CDR3: CASSFSPGRQETQYF. CDR3 bases: TGTGCCAGCAGCTTTTCCCCGGGGAGGCAAGAGACCCAGTACTTC.

The rearrangement uses TRBV7-9 and TRBJ1-6; D is ambiguous. V lost 1 base and J 6 bases, leaving 4 bases between the germline ends. This CDR3 contains 13 residues. Germline CDR1 is SEHNR and CDR2 is FQNEAQ (reference sequence). The CDR3 DNA follows: TGTGCCAGCAGCTTAGACCCTAATTCACCCCTCCACTTT. Translated, it gives CASSLDPNSPLHF.

Note on this clone: The same CDR3 is also encoded by other DNA sequences in this sample. J is TRBJ2-7 and V is TRBV6-5; D is uncertain. CDR1 and CDR2 (germline): MNHEY, SVGAGI. The ends were cut back, 0 bases at V and 4 bases at J, with 10 bases in the middle. The CDR3 totals 14 residues. The CDR3 region has the DNA TGTGCCAGCAGTTACTCGAGCTCCCTTTACGAGCAGTACTTC. Protein product: CASSYSSSLYEQYF.

The chain is built from TRBV29-1 and TRBJ1-1, with D maybe TRBD1 (5 bases). This CDR3 has 11 amino acids. Germline V lookup: CDR1 SQVTM, CDR2 ANQGSEA. The V and J ends lost 8 bases and 1 base respectively, with 8 bases between them. Here the CDR3 reads CSLGGNTEAFF. The CDR3, as DNA: TGCAGCCTTGGGGGGAACACTGAAGCTTTCTTT. Together with reference TRBV29-1 and TRBJ1-1, the CDR3 gives the full variable domain: SAVISQKPSRDICQRGTSLTIQCQVDSQVTMMFWYRQQPGQSLTLIATANQGSEATYESGFVIDKFPISRPNLTFSTLTVSNMSPEDSSIYLCSLGGNTEAFFGQGTRLTVV.